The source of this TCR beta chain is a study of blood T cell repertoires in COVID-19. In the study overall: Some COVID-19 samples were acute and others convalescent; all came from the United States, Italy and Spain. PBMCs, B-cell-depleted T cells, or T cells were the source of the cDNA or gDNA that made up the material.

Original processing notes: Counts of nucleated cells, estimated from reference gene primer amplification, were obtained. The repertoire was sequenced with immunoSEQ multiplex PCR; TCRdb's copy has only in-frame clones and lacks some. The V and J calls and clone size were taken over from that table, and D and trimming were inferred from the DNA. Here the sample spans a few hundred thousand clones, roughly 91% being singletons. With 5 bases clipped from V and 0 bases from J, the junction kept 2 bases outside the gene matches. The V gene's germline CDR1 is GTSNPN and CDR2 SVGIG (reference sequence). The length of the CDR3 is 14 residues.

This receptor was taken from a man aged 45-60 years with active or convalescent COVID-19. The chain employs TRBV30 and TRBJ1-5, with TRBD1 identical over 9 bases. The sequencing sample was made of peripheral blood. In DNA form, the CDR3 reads TGTGCCTGGTCACAGGGGGCTAGCAATCAGCCCCAGCATTTT. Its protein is CAWSQGASNQPQHF.